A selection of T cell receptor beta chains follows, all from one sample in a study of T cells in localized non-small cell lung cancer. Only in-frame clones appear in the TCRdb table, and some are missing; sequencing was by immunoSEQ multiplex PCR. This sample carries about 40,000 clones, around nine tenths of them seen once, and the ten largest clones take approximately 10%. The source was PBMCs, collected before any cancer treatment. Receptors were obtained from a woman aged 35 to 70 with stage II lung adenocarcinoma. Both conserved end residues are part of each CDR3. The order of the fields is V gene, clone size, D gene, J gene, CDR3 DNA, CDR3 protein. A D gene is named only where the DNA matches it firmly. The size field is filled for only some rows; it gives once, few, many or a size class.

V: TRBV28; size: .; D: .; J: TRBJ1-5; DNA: TGTGCCAGCAGTTTTGGGCATCAGTCCCAGCATTTT; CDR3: CASSFGHQSQHF
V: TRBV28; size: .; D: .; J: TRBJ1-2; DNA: TGTGCCAGCAGACCAACCGACAGCTCAAACTATGGCTACACCTTC; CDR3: CASRPTDSSNYGYTF
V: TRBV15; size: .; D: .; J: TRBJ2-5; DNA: TGTGCCACCAGCCAGGGGGGTGAGACCCAGTACTTC; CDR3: CATSQGGETQYF
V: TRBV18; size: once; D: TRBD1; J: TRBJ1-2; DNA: TGTGCCAGCTCGCCCGACAGGGAGGGCGGCTACACCTTC; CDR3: CASSPDREGGYTF
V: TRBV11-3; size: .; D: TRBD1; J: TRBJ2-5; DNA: TGTGCCAGCAGCCGGGGGGACAGGGGTCAAGAGACCCAGTACTTC; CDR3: CASSRGDRGQETQYF
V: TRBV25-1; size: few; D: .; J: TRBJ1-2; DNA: TGTGCCAGTTCCGGGACAATCTATGGCTACACCTTC; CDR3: CASSGTIYGYTF
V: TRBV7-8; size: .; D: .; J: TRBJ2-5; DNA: TGTGCCAGCAGCTCTGGGCAGGGGCCTAAAGAGACCCAGTACTTC; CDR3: CASSSGQGPKETQYF
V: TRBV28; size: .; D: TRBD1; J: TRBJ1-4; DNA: TGTGCCAGCAGTTACCAGACAGGGGGCGGGGAAAAACTGTTTTTT; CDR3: CASSYQTGGGEKLFF
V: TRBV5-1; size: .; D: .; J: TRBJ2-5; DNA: TGCGCCAGCAGCTCCCGGGGGGCGGAGGAGACCCAGTACTTC; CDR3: CASSSRGAEETQYF
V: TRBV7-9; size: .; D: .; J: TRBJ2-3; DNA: TGTGCCAGCAGCTTAGAAGGGATTATCACAGATACGCAGTATTTT; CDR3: CASSLEGIITDTQYF
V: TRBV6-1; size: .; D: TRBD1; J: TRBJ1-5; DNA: TGTGCCAGCATAGGGGACAGTTATCAGCCCCAGCATTTT; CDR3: CASIGDSYQPQHF
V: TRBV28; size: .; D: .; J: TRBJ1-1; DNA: TGTGCCAGCAGTTCCCCGGTCCTGAACACTGAAGCTTTCTTT; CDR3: CASSSPVLNTEAFF